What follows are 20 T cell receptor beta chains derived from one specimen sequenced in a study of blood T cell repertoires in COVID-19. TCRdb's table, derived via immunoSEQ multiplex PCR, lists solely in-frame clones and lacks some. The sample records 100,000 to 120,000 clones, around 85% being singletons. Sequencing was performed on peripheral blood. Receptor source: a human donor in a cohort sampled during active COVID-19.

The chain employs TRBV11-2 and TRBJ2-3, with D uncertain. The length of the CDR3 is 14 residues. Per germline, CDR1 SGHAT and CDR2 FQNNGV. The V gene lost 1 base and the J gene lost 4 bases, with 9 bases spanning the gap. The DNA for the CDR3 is TGTGCCAGCAGCTTAGGTGGCCCTTCAGATACGCAGTATTTT. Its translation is CASSLGGPSDTQYF.

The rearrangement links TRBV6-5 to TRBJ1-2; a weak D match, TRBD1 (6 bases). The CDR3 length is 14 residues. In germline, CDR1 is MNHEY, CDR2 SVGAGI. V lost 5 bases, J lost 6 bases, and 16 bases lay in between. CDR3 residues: CASSLQGFSDGYTF. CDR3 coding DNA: TGTGCCAGCAGTCTACAGGGTTTTTCGGATGGCTACACCTTC.

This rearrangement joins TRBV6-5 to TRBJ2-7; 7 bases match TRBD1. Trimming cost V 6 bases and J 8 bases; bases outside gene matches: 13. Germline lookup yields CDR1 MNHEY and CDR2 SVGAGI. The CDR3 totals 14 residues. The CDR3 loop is CASRLRDSPVKQYF. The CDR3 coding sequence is TGTGCCAGCAGACTCCGGGACAGCCCTGTAAAGCAGTACTTC.

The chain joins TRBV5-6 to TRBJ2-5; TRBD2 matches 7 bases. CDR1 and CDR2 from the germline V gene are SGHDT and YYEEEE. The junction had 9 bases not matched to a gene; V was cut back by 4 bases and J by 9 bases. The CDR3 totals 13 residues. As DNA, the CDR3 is TGTGCCAGCAGCCGGACTAGTAGGGGTTCCCAGTACTTC. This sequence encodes CASSRTSRGSQYF.

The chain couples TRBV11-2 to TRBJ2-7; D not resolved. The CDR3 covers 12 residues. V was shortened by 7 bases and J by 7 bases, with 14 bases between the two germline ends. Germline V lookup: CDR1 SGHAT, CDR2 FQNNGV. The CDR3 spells CASTYSAGEQYF. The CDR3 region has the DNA TGTGCCAGCACCTACTCGGCCGGGGAGCAGTACTTC.

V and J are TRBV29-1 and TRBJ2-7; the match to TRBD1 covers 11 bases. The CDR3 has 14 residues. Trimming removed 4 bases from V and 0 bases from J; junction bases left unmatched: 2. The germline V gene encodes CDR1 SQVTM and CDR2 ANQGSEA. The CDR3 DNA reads TGCAGCGTTGGGACAGGGGGCTTCTCCTACGAGCAGTACTTC. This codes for CSVGTGGFSYEQYF.

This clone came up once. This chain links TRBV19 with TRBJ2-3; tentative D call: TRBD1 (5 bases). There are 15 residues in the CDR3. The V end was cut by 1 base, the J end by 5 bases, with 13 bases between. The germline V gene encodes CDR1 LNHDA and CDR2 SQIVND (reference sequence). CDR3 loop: CASSIAARVGDTQYF. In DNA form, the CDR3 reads TGTGCCAGTAGTATAGCCGCCAGGGTTGGAGATACGCAGTATTTT.

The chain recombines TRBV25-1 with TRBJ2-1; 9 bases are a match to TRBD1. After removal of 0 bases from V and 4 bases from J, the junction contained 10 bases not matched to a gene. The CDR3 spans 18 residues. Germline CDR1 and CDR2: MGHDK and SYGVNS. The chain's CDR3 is CASSEYVTQGASYNEQFF. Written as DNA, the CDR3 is TGTGCCAGCAGTGAATACGTTACACAGGGGGCTTCGTACAATGAGCAGTTCTTC.

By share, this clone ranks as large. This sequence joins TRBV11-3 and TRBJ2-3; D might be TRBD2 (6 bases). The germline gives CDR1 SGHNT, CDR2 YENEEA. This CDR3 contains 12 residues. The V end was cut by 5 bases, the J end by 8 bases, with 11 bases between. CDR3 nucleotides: TGTGCCAGCAGCCTTCAGGGAGGTACGCAGTATTTT. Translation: CASSLQGGTQYF.

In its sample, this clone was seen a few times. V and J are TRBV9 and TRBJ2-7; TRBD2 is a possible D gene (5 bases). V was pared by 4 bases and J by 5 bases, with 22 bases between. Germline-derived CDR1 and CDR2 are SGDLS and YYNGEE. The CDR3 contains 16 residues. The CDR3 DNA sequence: TGTGCCAGCAGCCTACAATTCGGGGAAGTCGGAGACGAGCAGTACTTC. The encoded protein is CASSLQFGEVGDEQYF.

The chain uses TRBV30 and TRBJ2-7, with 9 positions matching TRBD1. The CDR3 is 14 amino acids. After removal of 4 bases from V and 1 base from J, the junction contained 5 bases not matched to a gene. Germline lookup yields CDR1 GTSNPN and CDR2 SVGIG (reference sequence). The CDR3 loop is CAWTPTGGSYEQYF. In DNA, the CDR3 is TGTGCCTGGACCCCGACAGGGGGTTCCTACGAGCAGTACTTC.

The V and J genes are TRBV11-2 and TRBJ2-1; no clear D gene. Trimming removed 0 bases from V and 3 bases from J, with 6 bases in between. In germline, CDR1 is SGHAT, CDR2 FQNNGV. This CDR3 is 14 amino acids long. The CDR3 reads CASSLERLYNEQFF. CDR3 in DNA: TGTGCCAGCAGCTTAGAGAGGCTCTACAATGAGCAGTTCTTC. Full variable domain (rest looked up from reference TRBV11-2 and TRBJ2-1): EAGVAQSPRYKIIEKRQSVAFWCNPISGHATLYWYQQILGQGPKLLIQFQNNGVVDDSQLPKDRFSAERLKGVDSTLKIQPAKLEDSAVYLCASSLERLYNEQFFGPGTRLTVL.

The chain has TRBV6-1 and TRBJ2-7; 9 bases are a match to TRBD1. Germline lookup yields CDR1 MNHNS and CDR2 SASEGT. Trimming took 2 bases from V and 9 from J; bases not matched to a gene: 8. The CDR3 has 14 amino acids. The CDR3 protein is CASSESGTGRAQYF. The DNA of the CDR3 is TGTGCCAGCAGTGAATCCGGGACAGGGAGGGCGCAGTACTTC.

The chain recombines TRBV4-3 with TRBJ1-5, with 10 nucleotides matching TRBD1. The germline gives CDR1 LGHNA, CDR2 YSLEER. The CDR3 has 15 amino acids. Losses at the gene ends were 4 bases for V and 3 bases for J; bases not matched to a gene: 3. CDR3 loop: CASSRGQGLNQPQHF. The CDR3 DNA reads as TGCGCCAGCAGCCGGGGACAGGGGCTCAATCAGCCCCAGCATTTT.

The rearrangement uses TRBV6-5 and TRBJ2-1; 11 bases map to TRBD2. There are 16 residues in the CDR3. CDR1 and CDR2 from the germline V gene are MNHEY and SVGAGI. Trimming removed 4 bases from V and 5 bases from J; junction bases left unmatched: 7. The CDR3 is CASSFLAGGFHNEQFF. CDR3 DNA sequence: TGTGCCAGCAGTTTTCTAGCGGGGGGATTCCACAATGAGCAGTTCTTC.

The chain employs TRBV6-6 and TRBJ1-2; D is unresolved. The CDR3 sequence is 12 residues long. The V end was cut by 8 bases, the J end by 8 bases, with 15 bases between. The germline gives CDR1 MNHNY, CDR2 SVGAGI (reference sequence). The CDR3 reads CASRSLQQGYTF. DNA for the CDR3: TGTGCCAGCCGTAGCCTCCAGCAGGGCTACACCTTC.

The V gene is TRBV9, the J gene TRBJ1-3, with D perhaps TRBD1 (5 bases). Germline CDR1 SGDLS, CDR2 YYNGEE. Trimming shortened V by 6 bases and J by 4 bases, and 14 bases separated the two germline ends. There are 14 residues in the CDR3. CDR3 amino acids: CASKPTGAGNTIYF. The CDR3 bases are TGTGCCAGCAAACCCACAGGTGCCGGAAACACCATATATTTT.

CDR3: CASSLARAAERHGYTF. CDR3 coding DNA: TGTGCCAGCAGCTTGGCCAGGGCGGCAGAACGGCATGGCTACACCTTC. This chain uses TRBV5-4 with TRBJ1-2, with a tentative D call TRBD1 (5 bases). The germline gives CDR1 SGHNT, CDR2 YYREEE (reference sequence). This CDR3 has 16 amino acids. V dropped 0 bases and J dropped 6 bases, with 18 bases sitting between them.

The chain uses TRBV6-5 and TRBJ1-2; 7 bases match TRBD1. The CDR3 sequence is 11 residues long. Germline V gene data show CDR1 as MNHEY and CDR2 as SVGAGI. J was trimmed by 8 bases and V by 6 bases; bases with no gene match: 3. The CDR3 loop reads CASRTGRGYTF. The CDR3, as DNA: TGTGCCAGCAGGACAGGGCGCGGCTACACCTTC.

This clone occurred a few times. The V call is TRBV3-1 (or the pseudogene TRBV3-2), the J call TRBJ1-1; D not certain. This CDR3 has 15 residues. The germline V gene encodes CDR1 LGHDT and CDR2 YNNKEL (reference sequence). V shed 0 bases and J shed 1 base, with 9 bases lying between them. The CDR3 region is CASSQEMRPNTEAFF. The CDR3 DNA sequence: TGTGCCAGCAGCCAAGAGATGCGGCCGAACACTGAAGCTTTCTTT.